What follows are 2 T cell receptor beta chains derived from one specimen sequenced in a study of cytomegalovirus exposure and HLA in healthy donors. PCR employed 60 Vbeta and 13 Jbeta primers. TCRdb's table, derived via immunoSEQ multiplex PCR, lists solely in-frame clones and lacks some. This table has tens of thousands of clones, about 61% appearing once. Sequencing was performed on PBMCs. The origin of the receptors is a woman between 45 and 60 years old in good health and CMV-seronegative.

J is TRBJ1-4 and V is TRBV6-6, with D unresolved. Trimming stripped 6 bases from V and 8 bases from J, with 13 bases between. The germline gives CDR1 MNHNY, CDR2 SVGAGI (reference sequence). The CDR3 totals 13 residues. CDR3 coding DNA: TGTGCCAGCAGGTGGACTTCTTCGGAAAAACTGTTTTTT. Its protein product is CASRWTSSEKLFF.

The CDR3 protein is CASRAWGQLPQETQYF. CDR3 DNA: TGTGCCAGCAGGGCTTGGGGACAGCTGCCTCAAGAGACCCAGTACTTC. J is TRBJ2-5 and V is TRBV2; 7 bases match TRBD1. The V gene end was trimmed by 6 bases and the J gene end by 2 bases; junction bases not matched to a gene: 12. This CDR3 comprises 16 residues. Germline CDR1 is SNHLY and CDR2 is FYNNEI.